Presented here are 32 T cell receptor beta chains from one specimen sequenced in a study of T cells after yellow fever vaccination. TCRdb reprocessed the 5' RACE reads via MiXCR and lists one record per CDR3 protein. The repertoire holds 300,000 to 400,000 distinct CDR3 sequences, with 8% to 10% as singletons. The sequencing used PBMCs, collected on the day of the first yellow fever vaccination. The source is a man aged 18-30 years who received the YFV17D yellow fever vaccine.

This chain links TRBV11-2 with TRBJ2-7; D is undetermined. This CDR3 contains 14 residues. The germline V and J ends were trimmed by 0 bases and 1 base, with 7 bases remaining between them. Germline V gives CDR1 SGHAT, CDR2 FQNNGV. The CDR3, as DNA: TGTGCCAGCAGCTTAGATGTACTTTCCTACGAGCAGTACGTC. Translated, it gives CASSLDVLSYEQYV.

V is TRBV20-1 and J is TRBJ2-5; 10 bases are a match to TRBD2. Germline CDR1 DFQATT, CDR2 SNEGSKA (reference sequence). The CDR3 covers 16 residues. Germline trimming cut 0 bases from V and 5 bases from J; bases unmatched to any gene: 9. CDR3 DNA sequence: TGCAGTGCTAGAGATCGGAGCGGGGGGGCCGGGGAGACCCAGTACTTC. Its protein product is CSARDRSGGAGETQYF.

This clonotype was counted many times. The chain employs TRBV5-1 and TRBJ2-2; D gene uncertain. Per the germline V gene, CDR1 is SGHRS and CDR2 is YFSETQ. The CDR3 length is 13 residues. Trimming cost V 1 base and J 4 bases, with 5 bases left between them. CDR3 residues: CASSLLSTGELFF. CDR3 bases: TGCGCCAGCAGCTTGTTGAGCACCGGGGAGCTGTTTTTT.

The chain uses TRBV10-2 and TRBJ2-1, with 7 bases that match TRBD2. In germline, CDR1 is WSHSY, CDR2 SAAADI. The trim removed 4 bases at V and 7 bases at J, leaving 7 bases unmatched. This CDR3 has 14 amino acids. The CDR3 loop is CASSGRGVSNEQFF. CDR3 coding DNA: TGCGCCAGCAGTGGCCGGGGGGTATCGAATGAGCAGTTCTTC.

This clonotype has ten or more counts. The chain combines TRBV5-1 with TRBJ1-1, with D possibly being TRBD1 (5 bases). Germline loops: CDR1 SGHRS, CDR2 YFSETQ. The CDR3 has 14 amino acids. The V end lost 0 bases, the J end lost 11 bases, and 17 bases lay between the germline ends. In DNA form, the CDR3 reads TGCGCCAGCAGCTTGGCGACAGCACCCGACGTGGCTTTCTTT. It translates to CASSLATAPDVAFF.

For this clonotype: A much bigger clone sits one base away, suggesting this may be a read error. The J gene is TRBJ2-5, the V gene TRBV6-1; no clear D. V gave up 5 bases and J gave up 1 base, with 11 bases separating them. The CDR3 contains 14 residues. Germline V lookup: CDR1 MNHNS, CDR2 SASEGT. CDR3: CASSPPMAQETQYF. CDR3 in DNA: TGTGCCAGCAGTCCCCCCATGGCCCAAGAGACCCAGTACTTC.

This clonotype was found a few times. V is TRBV15 and J is TRBJ2-5, with 10 positions matching TRBD2. Germline assignment: CDR1 LNHNV and CDR2 YYDKDF (reference sequence). V dropped 2 bases and J dropped 0; count of bases not matched to a gene: 3. The CDR3 covers 16 residues. The chain's CDR3 is CATSRIAGGYQETQYF. CDR3 sequence (DNA): TGTGCCACCAGCAGAATAGCGGGGGGCTACCAAGAGACCCAGTACTTC.

The chain carries TRBV5-1 and TRBJ2-3, with TRBD2 matching 12 bases. This CDR3 is built from 17 residues. Germline lookup yields CDR1 SGHRS and CDR2 YFSETQ. V lost 0 bases, J lost 4 bases, and 6 bases stayed unmatched. Written as DNA, the CDR3 is TGCGCCAGCAGCTTGGATCCCCTAGCGGGGGGGTCAGATACGCAGTATTTT. Encoded protein: CASSLDPLAGGSDTQYF. The whole variable domain, filled in from reference TRBV5-1 and TRBJ2-3, reads KAGVTQTPRYLIKTRGQQVTLSCSPISGHRSVSWYQQTPGQGLQFLFEYFSETQRNKGNFPGRFSGRQFSNSRSEMNVSTLELGDSALYLCASSLDPLAGGSDTQYFGPGTRLTVL.

This clonotype was seen ten or more times. J is TRBJ2-3 and V is TRBV20-1; D may be TRBD2 (5 bases). Looked up from germline, CDR1 is DFQATT and CDR2 is SNEGSKA (reference sequence). The CDR3 sequence is 16 residues long. V was shortened by 0 bases and J by 1 base, with 14 bases between the two germline ends. The DNA of the CDR3 is TGCAGTGCTAGAGACGTTTTTGGGCGGGGCACAGATACGCAGTATTTT. Translated, it gives CSARDVFGRGTDTQYF.

The table lists this clonotype with a few counts. The chain couples TRBV5-6 to TRBJ2-1, with D possibly matching TRBD1 (6 bases). V was trimmed by 1 base and J by 8 bases, leaving 16 bases between them. Germline CDR1 reads SGHDT; CDR2 reads YYEEEE. The CDR3 consists of 15 residues. In DNA form, the CDR3 reads TGTGCCAGCAGCTTGTCGGGACATCTTTTAGATGAGCAGTTCTTC. Protein: CASSLSGHLLDEQFF.

This clonotype was found a few times. This chain uses TRBV7-9 with TRBJ1-4, with D hard to call. The CDR3 totals 16 residues. The V end lost 6 bases, the J end lost 6 bases, and 20 bases lay between the germline ends. Germline values: CDR1 SEHNR, CDR2 FQNEAQ (reference sequence). CDR3 sequence reads: CASRQLGFGAYEKLFF. CDR3 bases: TGTGCCAGCAGACAACTCGGGTTCGGTGCTTATGAAAAACTGTTTTTT.

This clonotype was counted between two and nine times. This chain links TRBV5-4 with TRBJ2-5, with 7 bases lining up with TRBD1. Losses at the gene ends were 3 bases for V and 2 bases for J; bases not matched to a gene: 4. Germline V gene sequence: CDR1 SGHNT, CDR2 YYREEE (reference sequence). CDR3 length equals 14 residues. DNA of the CDR3: TGTGCCAGCAGCTCCAACAGGGGACAAGAGACCCAGTACTTC. It specifies CASSSNRGQETQYF.

This clonotype appeared many times. The chain is built from TRBV28 and TRBJ1-4, with 9 bases that match TRBD1. V dropped 5 bases and J dropped 6; count of bases not matched to a gene: 13. Germline lookup yields CDR1 MDHEN and CDR2 SYDVKM. The CDR3 has 17 residues. CDR3 loop: CASSPPFLTGGDEKLFF. CDR3 DNA: TGTGCCAGCAGTCCACCATTCTTGACAGGGGGAGATGAAAAACTGTTTTTT. The variable domain in full, with the rest retrieved from reference TRBV28 and TRBJ1-4, is DVKVTQSSRYLVKRTGEKVFLECVQDMDHENMFWYRQDPGLGLRLIYFSYDVKMKEKGDIPEGYSVSREKKERFSLILESASTNQTSMYLCASSPPFLTGGDEKLFFGSGTQLSVL.

This chain links TRBV29-1 with TRBJ2-7; maybe TRBD2 (5 bases). Per germline, CDR1 SQVTM and CDR2 ANQGSEA. The CDR3 totals 13 residues. V dropped 2 bases and J dropped 0 bases, with 8 bases sitting between them. The CDR3 coding sequence is TGCAGCGTTGAAAGGGAGAGCTCCTACGAGCAGTACTTC. As protein: CSVERESSYEQYF.

This clonotype was observed at least ten times. The rearrangement uses TRBV4-3 and TRBJ1-4; D is unclear. Per the germline V gene, CDR1 is LGHNA and CDR2 is YSLEER. The V and J ends lost 5 bases and 5 bases respectively, with 15 bases between them. The CDR3 is 15 residues long. The CDR3: CASSVGISRNEKLFF. The CDR3 DNA is TGCGCCAGCAGCGTAGGGATCAGCAGAAATGAAAAACTGTTTTTT.

The rearrangement uses TRBV7-3 and TRBJ2-1; 7 nucleotides line up with TRBD2. The CDR3 is 12 residues long. V gave up 7 bases and J gave up 9 bases; unmatched junction bases: 6. Germline V lookup: CDR1 SGHTA, CDR2 FQGTGA. CDR3 loop: CASKRGEGEQFF. CDR3 in DNA: TGTGCCAGCAAACGGGGGGAGGGTGAGCAGTTCTTC.

The chain joins TRBV4-2 to TRBJ2-7; unclear D gene. Germline loops: CDR1 LGHNA, CDR2 YNFKEQ. The germline V and J ends were trimmed by 1 base and 1 base, with 11 bases remaining between them. The CDR3 consists of 15 residues. The CDR3 sequence: CASSQASGISYEQYF. CDR3 nucleotide sequence: TGTGCCAGCAGCCAAGCGTCAGGCATTTCCTACGAGCAGTACTTC.

This clonotype was found a few times. J is TRBJ2-3 and V is TRBV6-1; 8 bases align to TRBD1. CDR1 MNHNS and CDR2 SASEGT come from the germline V gene. The J segment lost 0 bases and the V segment lost 5 bases, leaving 4 bases of the junction unmatched. This CDR3 region has 15 residues. CDR3 coding DNA: TGTGCCAGCAGTCGACAGGGGCCCAGCACAGATACGCAGTATTTT. It yields the protein CASSRQGPSTDTQYF.

The chain couples TRBV7-3 to TRBJ2-5; D gene ambiguous. Germline V gene data show CDR1 as SGHTA and CDR2 as FQGTGA. The CDR3 length is 14 residues. V lost 5 bases to trimming and J lost 5 bases, with 15 bases between them. The CDR3 DNA reads TGTGCCAGCAGCCAAAACCCGGGTACGGAGACCCAGTACTTC. Translation: CASSQNPGTETQYF.

In its sample, this clonotype was seen many times. This rearrangement joins TRBV5-1 to TRBJ2-1; tentative D call: TRBD1 (5 bases). Germline V gives CDR1 SGHRS, CDR2 YFSETQ. V lost 4 bases to trimming and J lost 0 bases, with 11 bases between them. The CDR3 runs 15 residues. Here the CDR3 DNA reads TGCGCCAGCAGCCTAGGAGACAGCTCCTACAATGAGCAGTTCTTC. The encoded protein is CASSLGDSSYNEQFF.

The J gene is TRBJ1-2, the V gene TRBV4-3; D remains ambiguous. The CDR3 totals 13 residues. The V gene lost 0 bases and the J gene lost 13 bases, with 15 bases spanning the gap. Germline V gene data show CDR1 as LGHNA and CDR2 as YSLEER. CDR3 sequence: CASSQELSRRLTF. Here the CDR3 DNA reads TGCGCCAGCAGCCAAGAGTTATCGCGTCGACTCACCTTC.

This sequence joins TRBV20-1 and TRBJ1-2; 8 bases agree with TRBD1. The germline V gene encodes CDR1 DFQATT and CDR2 SNEGSKA (reference sequence). V shed 0 bases and J 4 bases; nucleotides not matched to a gene: 7. The CDR3 covers 15 residues. CDR3 bases: TGCAGTGCTAGAGATGACGCCAGGGGGCTCTATGGCTACACCTTC. This gives the protein CSARDDARGLYGYTF.

V usage is TRBV5-1 and J usage is TRBJ2-7; tentative D call: TRBD2 (6 bases). The CDR3 length is 13 residues. Germline V gene data show CDR1 as SGHRS and CDR2 as YFSETQ. Trimming pared 2 bases from V and 5 bases from J, leaving 11 bases between. CDR3 sequence: CASSLGGANEQYF. The CDR3 DNA follows: TGCGCCAGCAGCTTAGGAGGGGCAAACGAGCAGTACTTC. Drawing the rest from reference TRBV5-1 and TRBJ2-7, the complete variable domain is KAGVTQTPRYLIKTRGQQVTLSCSPISGHRSVSWYQQTPGQGLQFLFEYFSETQRNKGNFPGRFSGRQFSNSRSEMNVSTLELGDSALYLCASSLGGANEQYFGPGTRLTVT.

The rearrangement joins TRBV7-2 to TRBJ2-2; 9 nucleotides line up with TRBD2. V shed 6 bases and J 4 bases; nucleotides not matched to a gene: 12. CDR1 and CDR2 from the germline V gene are SGHTA and FQGNSA. This CDR3 has 17 residues. CDR3 sequence reads: CASRLNSGGHFTGELFF. The CDR3, as DNA: TGTGCCAGCAGACTAAATAGCGGGGGTCACTTCACCGGGGAGCTGTTTTTT.

The chain couples TRBV30 to TRBJ1-1; no clear D gene. Per the germline V gene, CDR1 is GTSNPN and CDR2 is SVGIG (reference sequence). V was clipped by 5 bases and J by 0 bases, with 10 bases between them. The CDR3 spans 13 residues. The CDR3 reads CAWGPMLNTEAFF. CDR3 nucleotides: TGTGCCTGGGGCCCCATGTTGAACACTGAAGCTTTCTTT.

This rearrangement joins TRBV7-8 to TRBJ2-3; 8 bases match TRBD1. This CDR3 has 17 residues. Trimming took 5 bases from V and 2 from J; bases not matched to a gene: 12. The germline V gene has CDR1 SGHVS and CDR2 FQNEAQ. CDR3: CASSLPATGVATDTQYF. CDR3 in DNA: TGTGCCAGCAGCCTACCCGCGACAGGGGTGGCCACAGATACGCAGTATTTT.

This clonotype has more than one count but fewer than ten. V is TRBV27 and J is TRBJ2-2; TRBD1 or TRBD2 may be the D gene (5 bases each). The CDR3 has 13 residues. The ends were cut back, 10 bases at V and 8 bases at J, with 17 bases in the middle. Germline CDR1 MNHEY, CDR2 SMNVEV (reference sequence). The CDR3 coding sequence is TGTGCCACCCTCGGGGCGACGGGTGGGGAGCTGTTTTTT. Translated: CATLGATGGELFF.

The V and J genes are TRBV5-4 and TRBJ1-2; the D gene is possibly TRBD1 (5 bases). The V gene lost 5 bases and the J gene lost 5 bases, with 16 bases spanning the gap. CDR3 length: 14 amino acids. Germline V gene sequence: CDR1 SGHNT, CDR2 YYREEE (reference sequence). Written as DNA, the CDR3 is TGTGCCAGCAGAGGGACGGAGGGAACATATGGCTACACCTTC. This translates into CASRGTEGTYGYTF.

This clonotype was seen ten or more times. The chain recombines TRBV20-1 with TRBJ2-3; the D gene is possibly TRBD2 (5 bases). The CDR3 has 14 amino acids. V lost 6 bases to trimming and J lost 2 bases, with 15 bases between them. CDR1 DFQATT and CDR2 SNEGSKA come from the germline V gene (reference sequence). CDR3: CSAQGGISTDTQYF. DNA for the CDR3: TGCAGTGCCCAAGGAGGAATTTCCACAGATACGCAGTATTTT.

The chain uses TRBV4-3 and TRBJ2-7; TRBD2 agrees at 8 bases. Trimming took 8 bases from V and 1 from J; bases not matched to a gene: 10. The CDR3 has 15 amino acids. Germline CDR1 LGHNA, CDR2 YSLEER. The CDR3 spells CASGGLAAMSYEQYF. The DNA for the CDR3 is TGCGCCAGCGGAGGACTAGCCGCGATGTCCTACGAGCAGTACTTC.

The rearrangement links TRBV7-7 to TRBJ2-7; D may be TRBD2 (6 bases). Germline CDR1 and CDR2: SSHAT and FNYEAQ (reference sequence). Deletions cut 1 base from V and 6 bases from J, with 10 bases between. The CDR3 spans 13 residues. CDR3 sequence: CASSLGVGGEQYF. Here the CDR3 DNA reads TGTGCCAGCAGCTTAGGGGTCGGGGGCGAGCAGTACTTC.

The chain has TRBV6-1 and TRBJ1-5; D is uncertain. The CDR3 runs 15 residues. Trimming removed 1 base at V and 6 bases at J, with 13 bases between. The germline V gene has CDR1 MNHNS and CDR2 SASEGT. The CDR3 is CASSEGMVMSQPQHF. The DNA of the CDR3 is TGTGCCAGCAGTGAAGGGATGGTGATGAGTCAGCCCCAGCATTTT.